The rows below give T cell receptor beta chains drawn from one sample of a study of blood T cell repertoires in COVID-19. The method was immunoSEQ multiplex PCR; TCRdb's version includes in-frame clones alone and lacks a portion of them. Of about 130,000 clones in the sample, about 72% were seen once. Sequenced sample: peripheral blood. These receptors originate from a woman in her 70s with acute or convalescent COVID-19. Both conserved end residues are part of each CDR3. Each record gives: J gene, V gene, CDR3 protein.

>TRBJ1-5|TRBV28
CASSAGGRDSNQPQHF
>TRBJ2-7|TRBV10-3
CAISEGGTGGYEQYF
>TRBJ2-5|TRBV15
CATSRDLAGTGGGETQYF
>TRBJ2-2|TRBV7-9
CASSPMGQANTGELFF
>TRBJ2-1|TRBV5-4
CASSLGQDNYNEQFF
>TRBJ2-7|TRBV28
CASSPGTGRAYEQYF
>TRBJ2-2|TRBV18
CASSPPRGPNTGELFF
>TRBJ2-7|TRBV5-1
CASSSRTYEQYF
>TRBJ2-1|TRBV6-2/TRBV6-3
CASSPFRTSSMNEQFF
>TRBJ1-2|TRBV7-8
CASSLEGRGPVNYGYTF
>TRBJ2-5|TRBV28
CASSLSSGTSQETQYF
>TRBJ1-2|TRBV2
CASSEVRDFNGYTF
>TRBJ1-1|TRBV4-1
CASSQGRGEAFF
>TRBJ1-1|TRBV5-4
CASSLEVDRNTEAFF
>TRBJ1-6|TRBV27
CASSIIGQGATYNSPLHF
>TRBJ1-2|TRBV19
CASSIAQGRPYGYTF
>TRBJ2-7|TRBV6-2/TRBV6-3
CASRPLRGSSSYEQYF
>TRBJ2-1|TRBV2
CASSLTGIGEQFF
>TRBJ2-5|TRBV19
CASSIGGGSSQETQYF
>TRBJ2-2|TRBV9
CASSAGTDTGELFF
>TRBJ2-7|TRBV19
CASSSVDRAPVYEQYF
>TRBJ1-1|TRBV11-3
CASSLGTGSEAFF
>TRBJ1-6|TRBV15
CATSGQGANSPLHF
>TRBJ1-3|TRBV7-2
CASSKQGFGNTIYF
>TRBJ1-2|TRBV25-1
CASSATGVGYTF
>TRBJ2-1|TRBV19
CASSIWTGAAKSSYNEQFF
>TRBJ2-4|TRBV7-8
CASSLVVGGPGYF
>TRBJ2-7|TRBV6-5
CASKVAGASYEQYF
>TRBJ2-3|TRBV5-1
CASSLRLAGPTDTQYF
>TRBJ2-2|TRBV6-5
CASTSLTRTGELFF
>TRBJ1-2|TRBV5-5
CASSPNRGEYGYTF
>TRBJ1-2|TRBV9
CASSVDAQTGGTGYTF
>TRBJ2-1|TRBV29-1
CSVLGGKRQPLNNNEQFF
>TRBJ2-7|TRBV10-3
CAISVRDRDYEQYF
>TRBJ2-7|TRBV29-1
CSVVSSGFSYEQYF
>TRBJ2-3|TRBV5-1
CASSLEGGLAGRSTDTQYF
>TRBJ1-1|TRBV6-2/TRBV6-3
CASSYGRGPDAEAFF
>TRBJ2-3|TRBV6-5
CASSTRWGTDTQYF